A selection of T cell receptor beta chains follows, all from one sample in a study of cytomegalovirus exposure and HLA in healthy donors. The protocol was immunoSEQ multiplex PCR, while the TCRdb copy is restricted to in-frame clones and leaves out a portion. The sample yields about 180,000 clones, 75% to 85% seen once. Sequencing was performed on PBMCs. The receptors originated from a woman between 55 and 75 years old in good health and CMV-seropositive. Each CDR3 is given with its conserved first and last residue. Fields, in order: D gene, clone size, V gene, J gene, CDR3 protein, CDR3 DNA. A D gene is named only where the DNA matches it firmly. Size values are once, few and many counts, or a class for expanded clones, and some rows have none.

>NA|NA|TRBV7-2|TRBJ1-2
CASSPRVRFSYGYTF
TGTGCCAGCAGCCCGCGTGTGAGGTTTTCCTATGGCTACACCTTC
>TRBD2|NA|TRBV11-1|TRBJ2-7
CASSHGGRTYEQYF
TGTGCCAGCAGCCACGGGGGGAGGACCTACGAGCAGTACTTC
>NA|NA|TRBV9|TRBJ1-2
CASSPPPGDLSSYTF
TGTGCCAGCAGCCCTCCTCCAGGGGATCTTTCCAGCTACACCTTC
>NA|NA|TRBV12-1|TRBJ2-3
CASSFGLAGGPSTDTQYF
TGTGCCAGCAGCTTTGGTCTAGCGGGGGGGCCGAGCACAGATACGCAGTATTTT
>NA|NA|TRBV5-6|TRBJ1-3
CASSFIQGSGNTIYF
TGTGCCAGCAGCTTTATTCAGGGCTCTGGAAACACCATATATTTT
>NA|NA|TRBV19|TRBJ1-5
CASSWGSNQPQHF
TGTGCCAGTAGCTGGGGCAGTAATCAGCCCCAGCATTTT
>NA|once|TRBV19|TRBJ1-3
CASSPEDARSGNTIYF
TGTGCCAGTAGTCCGGAGGACGCCCGCTCTGGAAACACCATATATTTT
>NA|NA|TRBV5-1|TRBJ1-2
CASSLDGSANYGYTF
TGCGCCAGCAGCTTGGACGGCAGCGCTAACTATGGCTACACCTTC
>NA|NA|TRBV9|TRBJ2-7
CASSAQGLYEQYF
TGTGCCAGCAGCGCACAGGGTCTCTACGAGCAGTACTTC
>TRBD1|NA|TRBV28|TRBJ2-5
CASRPPRRAGTGLETQYF
TGTGCCAGCAGACCTCCGCGCCGTGCCGGGACAGGGTTAGAGACCCAGTACTTC
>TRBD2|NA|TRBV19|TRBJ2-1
CASGLAGGANEQFF
TGTGCCAGTGGCCTAGCGGGGGGAGCCAATGAGCAGTTCTTC
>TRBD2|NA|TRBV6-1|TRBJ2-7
CASSDPGEGVGYEQYF
TGTGCCAGCAGTGACCCCGGGGAGGGCGTGGGGTACGAGCAGTACTTC
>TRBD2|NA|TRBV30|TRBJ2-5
CAWSVLAGGRETQYF
TGTGCCTGGAGTGTACTGGCGGGAGGGAGGGAGACCCAGTACTTC
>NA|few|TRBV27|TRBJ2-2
CASRGTGIGRELFF
TGTGCCAGCAGGGGTACAGGGATAGGTAGGGAGCTGTTTTTT
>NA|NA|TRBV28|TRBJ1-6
CASSLRRGWNSPLHF
TGTGCCAGCAGTTTAAGGCGAGGGTGGAATTCACCCCTCCACTTT
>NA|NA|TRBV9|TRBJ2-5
CASAPQGLGETQYF
TGTGCCAGCGCCCCCCAGGGGCTAGGCGAGACCCAGTACTTC
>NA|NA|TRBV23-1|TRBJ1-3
CASTPLRVSSGNTIYF
TGCGCCAGCACCCCACTTAGAGTAAGCTCTGGAAACACCATATATTTT
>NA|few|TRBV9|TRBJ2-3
CASSVEGGRGTDTQYF
TGTGCCAGCAGCGTAGAGGGTGGGCGGGGCACAGATACGCAGTATTTT
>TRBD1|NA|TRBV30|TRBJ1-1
CASGNRGRNTEAFF
TGTGCCTCAGGGAACAGGGGAAGGAACACTGAAGCTTTCTTT
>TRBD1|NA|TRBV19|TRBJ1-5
CASSPGQAIRGNQPQHF
TGTGCCAGTAGTCCGGGACAGGCAATCCGGGGCAATCAGCCCCAGCATTTT
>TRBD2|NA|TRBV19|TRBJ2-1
CASSSQRERRNEQFF
TGTGCCAGTAGTTCTCAGCGGGAGCGCAGGAATGAGCAGTTCTTC
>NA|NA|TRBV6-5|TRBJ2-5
CASCPTTHQETQYF
TGTGCCAGCTGTCCCACGACTCATCAAGAGACCCAGTACTTC
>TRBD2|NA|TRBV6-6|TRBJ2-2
CASSQTSGLYTGELFF
TGTGCCAGCAGCCAAACTAGCGGTCTCTACACCGGGGAGCTGTTTTTT
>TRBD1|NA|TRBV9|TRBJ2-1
CASSAPPDRDEQFF
TGTGCCAGCAGCGCCCCCCCCGACAGGGATGAGCAGTTCTTC
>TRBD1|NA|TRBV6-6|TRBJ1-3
CASSYDRAGNTIYF
TGTGCCAGCAGTTACGACAGGGCGGGAAACACCATATATTTT
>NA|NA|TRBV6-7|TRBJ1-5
CASSRSGTQPQHF
TGTGCCAGCAGTCGCTCGGGTACTCAGCCCCAGCATTTT
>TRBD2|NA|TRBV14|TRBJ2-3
CASGRERGSTDTQYF
TGTGCCAGCGGCAGAGAGCGGGGGAGCACAGATACGCAGTATTTT
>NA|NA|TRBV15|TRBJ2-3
CATSRDRTTASTDTQYF
TGTGCCACCAGCAGAGATAGGACTACTGCTAGCACAGATACGCAGTATTTT
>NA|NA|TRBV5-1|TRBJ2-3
CASSLFGMERTTDTQYF
TGCGCCAGCAGCTTGTTTGGGATGGAGCGGACCACAGATACGCAGTATTTT
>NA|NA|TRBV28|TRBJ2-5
CASGADGWQETQYF
TGTGCCAGCGGGGCCGACGGGTGGCAAGAGACCCAGTACTTC
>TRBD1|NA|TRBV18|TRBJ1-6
CASSPRDRGNNSPLHF
TGTGCCAGCTCACCACGGGACAGGGGGAATAATTCACCCCTCCACTTT
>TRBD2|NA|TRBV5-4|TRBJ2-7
CASSWTSLAGGTYEQYF
TGTGCCAGCAGCTGGACCTCCCTAGCGGGGGGTACCTACGAGCAGTACTTC
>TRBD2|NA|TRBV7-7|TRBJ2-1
CASSLVGGSYNEQFF
TGTGCTAGCAGCTTAGTAGGCGGGAGCTACAATGAGCAGTTCTTC
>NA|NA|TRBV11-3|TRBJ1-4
CASSFFTLNQGGSLMIKLFF
TGTGCCAGCAGCTTTTTTACGCTTAATCAAGGGGGAAGCTTAATGATAAAACTGTTTTTT